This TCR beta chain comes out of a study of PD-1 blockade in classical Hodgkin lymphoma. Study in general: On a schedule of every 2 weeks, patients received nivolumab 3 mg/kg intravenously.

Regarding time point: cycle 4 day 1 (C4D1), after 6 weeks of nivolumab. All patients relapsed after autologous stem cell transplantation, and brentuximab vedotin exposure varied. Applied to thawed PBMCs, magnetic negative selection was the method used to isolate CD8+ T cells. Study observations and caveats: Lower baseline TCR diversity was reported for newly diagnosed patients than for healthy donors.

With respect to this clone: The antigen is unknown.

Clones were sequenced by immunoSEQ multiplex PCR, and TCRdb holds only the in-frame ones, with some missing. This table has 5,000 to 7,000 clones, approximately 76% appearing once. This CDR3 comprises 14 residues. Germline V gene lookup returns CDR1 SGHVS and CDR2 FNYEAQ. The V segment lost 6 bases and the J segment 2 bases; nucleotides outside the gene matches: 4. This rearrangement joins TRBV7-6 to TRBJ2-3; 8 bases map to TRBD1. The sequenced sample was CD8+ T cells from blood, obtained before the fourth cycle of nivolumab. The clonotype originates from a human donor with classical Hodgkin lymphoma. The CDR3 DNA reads TGTGCCAGCAGTAGGGACAGGACCACAGATACGCAGTATTTT. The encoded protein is CASSRDRTTDTQYF.